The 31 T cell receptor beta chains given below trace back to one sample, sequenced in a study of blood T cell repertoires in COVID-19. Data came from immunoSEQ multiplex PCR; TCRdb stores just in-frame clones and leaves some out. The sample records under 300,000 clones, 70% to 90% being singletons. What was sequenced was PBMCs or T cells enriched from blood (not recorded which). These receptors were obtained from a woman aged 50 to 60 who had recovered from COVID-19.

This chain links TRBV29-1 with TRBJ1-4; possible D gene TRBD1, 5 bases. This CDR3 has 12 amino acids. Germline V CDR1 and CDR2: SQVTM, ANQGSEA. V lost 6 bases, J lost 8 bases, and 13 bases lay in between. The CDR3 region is CSVLWNREKLFF. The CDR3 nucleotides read TGCAGCGTGCTGTGGAACAGGGAAAAACTGTTTTTT.

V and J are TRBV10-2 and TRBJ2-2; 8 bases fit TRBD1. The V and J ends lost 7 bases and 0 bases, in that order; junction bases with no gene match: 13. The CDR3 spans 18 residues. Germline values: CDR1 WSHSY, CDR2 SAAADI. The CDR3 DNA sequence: TGCGCCAGCATCCGGGACAGGTCGCATTTCGCGAACACCGGGGAGCTGTTTTTT. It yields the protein CASIRDRSHFANTGELFF.

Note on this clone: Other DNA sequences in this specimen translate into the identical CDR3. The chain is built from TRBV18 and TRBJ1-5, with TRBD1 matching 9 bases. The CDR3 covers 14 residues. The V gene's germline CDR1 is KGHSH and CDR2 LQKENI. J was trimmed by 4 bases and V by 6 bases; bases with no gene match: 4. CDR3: CASSPDRGNQPQHF. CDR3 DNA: TGTGCCAGCTCCCCCGACAGGGGGAATCAGCCCCAGCATTTT.

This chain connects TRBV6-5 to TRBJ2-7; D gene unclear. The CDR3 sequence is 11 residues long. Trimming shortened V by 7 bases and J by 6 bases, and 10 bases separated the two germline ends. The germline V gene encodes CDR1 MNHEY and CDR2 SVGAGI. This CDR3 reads CASTGWSEQYF. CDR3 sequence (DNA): TGTGCCAGCACCGGATGGAGCGAGCAGTACTTC.

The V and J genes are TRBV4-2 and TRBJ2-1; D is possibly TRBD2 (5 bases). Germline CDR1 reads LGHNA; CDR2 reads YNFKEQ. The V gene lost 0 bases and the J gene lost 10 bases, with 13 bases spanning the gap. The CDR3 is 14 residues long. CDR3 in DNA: TGTGCCAGCAGCCAAGATCGAGGGCCGCAAGAGCAGTTCTTC. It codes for CASSQDRGPQEQFF.

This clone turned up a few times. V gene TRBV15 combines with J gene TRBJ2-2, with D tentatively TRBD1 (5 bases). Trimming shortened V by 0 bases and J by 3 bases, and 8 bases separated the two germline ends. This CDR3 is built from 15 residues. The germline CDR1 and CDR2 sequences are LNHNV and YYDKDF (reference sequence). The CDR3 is CATSRDLGHTGELFF. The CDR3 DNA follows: TGTGCCACCAGCAGAGATCTGGGGCACACCGGGGAGCTGTTTTTT.

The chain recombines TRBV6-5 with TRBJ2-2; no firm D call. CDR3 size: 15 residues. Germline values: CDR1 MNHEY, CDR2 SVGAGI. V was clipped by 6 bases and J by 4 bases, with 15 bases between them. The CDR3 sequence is CASRLGVVRTGELFF. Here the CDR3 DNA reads TGTGCCAGCAGACTTGGAGTGGTGCGCACCGGGGAGCTGTTTTTT.

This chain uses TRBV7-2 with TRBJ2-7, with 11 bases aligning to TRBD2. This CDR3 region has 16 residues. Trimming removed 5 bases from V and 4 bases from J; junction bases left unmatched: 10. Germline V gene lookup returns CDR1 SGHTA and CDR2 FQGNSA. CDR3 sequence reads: CASSIGPGLAVYEQYF. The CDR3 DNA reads TGTGCCAGCAGCATAGGGCCGGGACTAGCGGTTTACGAGCAGTACTTC. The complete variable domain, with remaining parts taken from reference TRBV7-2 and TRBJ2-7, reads GAGVSQSPSNKVTEKGKDVELRCDPISGHTALYWYRQSLGQGLEFLIYFQGNSAPDKSGLPSDRFSAERTGGSVSTLTIQRTQQEDSAVYLCASSIGPGLAVYEQYFGPGTRLTVT.

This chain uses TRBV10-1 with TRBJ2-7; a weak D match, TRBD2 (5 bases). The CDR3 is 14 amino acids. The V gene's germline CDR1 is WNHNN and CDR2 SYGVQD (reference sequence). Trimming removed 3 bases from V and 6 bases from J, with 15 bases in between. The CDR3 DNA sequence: TGCGCCAGCAGTGAAGAGCCACTAGGCCGCGAGCAGTACTTC. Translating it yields CASSEEPLGREQYF.

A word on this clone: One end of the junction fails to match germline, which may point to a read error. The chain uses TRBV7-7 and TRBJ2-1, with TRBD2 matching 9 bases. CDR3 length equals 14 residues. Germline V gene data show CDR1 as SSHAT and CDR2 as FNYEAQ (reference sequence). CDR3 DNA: TGTGCTAGCAGCTTTGCGGGAGGGAGAAGTGAGCAGTTCTTC. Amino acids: CASSFAGGRSEQFF.

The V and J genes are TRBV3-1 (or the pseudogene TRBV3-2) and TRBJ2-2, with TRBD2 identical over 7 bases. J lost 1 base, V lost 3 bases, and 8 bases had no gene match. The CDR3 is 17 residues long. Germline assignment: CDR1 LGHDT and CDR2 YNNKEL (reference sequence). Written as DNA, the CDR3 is TGTGCCAGCAGCCATGATGCGGGAGTAGGGAACACCGGGGAGCTGTTTTTT. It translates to CASSHDAGVGNTGELFF.

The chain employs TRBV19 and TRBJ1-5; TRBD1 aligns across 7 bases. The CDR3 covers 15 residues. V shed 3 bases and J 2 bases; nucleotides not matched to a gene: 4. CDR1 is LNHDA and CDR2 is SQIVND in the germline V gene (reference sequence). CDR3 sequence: CASSMARGGNQPQHF. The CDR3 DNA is TGTGCCAGTAGTATGGCCAGGGGGGGCAATCAGCCCCAGCATTTT.

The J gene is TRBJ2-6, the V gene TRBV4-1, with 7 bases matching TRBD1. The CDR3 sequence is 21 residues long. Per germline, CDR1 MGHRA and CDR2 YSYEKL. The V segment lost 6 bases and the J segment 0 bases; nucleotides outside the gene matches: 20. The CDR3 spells CASRLLPARDRAASGANVLTF. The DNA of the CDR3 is TGCGCCAGCAGGCTCCTCCCCGCTAGAGACAGGGCCGCCTCTGGGGCCAACGTCCTGACTTTC.

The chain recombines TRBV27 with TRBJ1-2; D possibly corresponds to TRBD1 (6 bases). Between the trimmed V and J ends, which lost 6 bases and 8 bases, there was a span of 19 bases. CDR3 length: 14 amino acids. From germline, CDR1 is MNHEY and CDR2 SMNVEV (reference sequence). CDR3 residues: CASRLTPRDNGYTF. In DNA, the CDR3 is TGTGCCAGCAGGCTTACCCCCCGGGACAACGGCTACACCTTC.

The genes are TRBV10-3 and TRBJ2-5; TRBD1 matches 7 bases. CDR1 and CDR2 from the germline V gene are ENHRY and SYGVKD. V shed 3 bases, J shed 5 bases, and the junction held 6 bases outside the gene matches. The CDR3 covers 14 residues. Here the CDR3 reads CAISDSTGAETQYF. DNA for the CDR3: TGTGCCATCAGTGATAGCACAGGGGCGGAGACCCAGTACTTC.

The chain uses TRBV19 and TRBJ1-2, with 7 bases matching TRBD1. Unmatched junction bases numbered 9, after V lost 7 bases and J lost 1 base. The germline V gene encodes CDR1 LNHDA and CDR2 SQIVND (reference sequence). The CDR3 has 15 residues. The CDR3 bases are TGTGCCAGTACCCCGACAGGGAAAGATAACTATGGCTACACCTTC. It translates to CASTPTGKDNYGYTF.

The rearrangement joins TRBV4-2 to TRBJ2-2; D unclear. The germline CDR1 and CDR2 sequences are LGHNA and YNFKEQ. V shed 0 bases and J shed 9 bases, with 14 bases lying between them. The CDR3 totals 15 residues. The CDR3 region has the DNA TGTGCCAGCAGCCAAGAGGGCTTATACCCTTGGGAGCTGTTTTTT. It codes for CASSQEGLYPWELFF.

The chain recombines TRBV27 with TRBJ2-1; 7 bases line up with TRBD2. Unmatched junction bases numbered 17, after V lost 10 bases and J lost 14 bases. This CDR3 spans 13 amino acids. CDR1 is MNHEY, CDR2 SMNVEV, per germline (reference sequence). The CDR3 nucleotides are TGTGCCACCCTCGGGTGGGAGGGCCTCTTGGAGTTCTTC. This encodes CATLGWEGLLEFF.

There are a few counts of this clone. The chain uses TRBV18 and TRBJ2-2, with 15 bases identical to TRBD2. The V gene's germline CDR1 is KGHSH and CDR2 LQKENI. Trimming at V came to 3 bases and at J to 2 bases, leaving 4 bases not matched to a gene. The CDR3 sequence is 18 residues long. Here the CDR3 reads CASSPGLAGGPNTGELFF. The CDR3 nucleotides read TGTGCCAGCTCACCCGGACTAGCGGGAGGGCCTAACACCGGGGAGCTGTTTTTT.

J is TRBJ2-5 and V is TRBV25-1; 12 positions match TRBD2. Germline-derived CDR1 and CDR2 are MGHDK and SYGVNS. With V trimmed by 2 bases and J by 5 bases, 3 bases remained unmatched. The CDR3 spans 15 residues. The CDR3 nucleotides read TGTGCCAGCAGTGAACCTAGCGGGAGGGCGGAGACCCAGTACTTC. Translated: CASSEPSGRAETQYF.

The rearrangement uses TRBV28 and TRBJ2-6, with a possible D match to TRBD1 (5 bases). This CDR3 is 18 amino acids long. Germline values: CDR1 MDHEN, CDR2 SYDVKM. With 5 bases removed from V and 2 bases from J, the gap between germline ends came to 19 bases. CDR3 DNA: TGTGCCAGCAGTACAAGAATCGACAGTGTGCCTGGGGCCAACGTCCTGACTTTC. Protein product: CASSTRIDSVPGANVLTF.

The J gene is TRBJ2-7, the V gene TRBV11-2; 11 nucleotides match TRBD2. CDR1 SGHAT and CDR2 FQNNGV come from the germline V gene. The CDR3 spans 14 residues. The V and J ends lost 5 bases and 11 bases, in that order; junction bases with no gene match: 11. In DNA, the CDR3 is TGTGCCAGCAGCGCTGGGACTAGCGGTTTTGAGGAGTACTTC. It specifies CASSAGTSGFEEYF.

CDR3 nucleotides: TGTGCCAGCAGCCAAGATAGGGAGTTTCCCAATTCACCCCTCCACTTT. It encodes CASSQDREFPNSPLHF. This chain uses TRBV3-1 (or the pseudogene TRBV3-2) with TRBJ1-6; D not certain. Germline-derived CDR1 and CDR2 are LGHDT and YNNKEL (reference sequence). The CDR3 has 16 residues. The germline V and J ends were trimmed by 0 bases and 7 bases, with 13 bases remaining between them.

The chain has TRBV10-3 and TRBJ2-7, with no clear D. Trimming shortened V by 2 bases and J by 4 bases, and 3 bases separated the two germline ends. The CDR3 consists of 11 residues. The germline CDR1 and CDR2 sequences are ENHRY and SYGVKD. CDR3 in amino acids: CAISEEYEQYF. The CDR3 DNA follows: TGTGCCATCAGTGAGGAGTACGAGCAGTACTTC.

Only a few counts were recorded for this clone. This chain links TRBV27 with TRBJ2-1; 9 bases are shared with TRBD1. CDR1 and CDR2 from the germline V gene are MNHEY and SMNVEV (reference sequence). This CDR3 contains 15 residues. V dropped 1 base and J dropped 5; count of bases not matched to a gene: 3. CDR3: CASSLLGQGNNEQFF. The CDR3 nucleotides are TGTGCCAGCAGTTTATTGGGACAGGGAAACAATGAGCAGTTCTTC.

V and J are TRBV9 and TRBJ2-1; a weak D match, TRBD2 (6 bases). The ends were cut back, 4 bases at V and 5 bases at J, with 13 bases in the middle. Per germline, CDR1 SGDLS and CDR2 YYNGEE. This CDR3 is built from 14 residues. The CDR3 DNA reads TGTGCCAGCAGCCTGCACGGGACTGACAATGAGCAGTTCTTC. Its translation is CASSLHGTDNEQFF.

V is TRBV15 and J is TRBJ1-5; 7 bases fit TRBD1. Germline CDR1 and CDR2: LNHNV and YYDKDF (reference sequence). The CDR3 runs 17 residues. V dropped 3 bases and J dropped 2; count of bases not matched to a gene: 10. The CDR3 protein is CATSSRLDRAGNQPQHF. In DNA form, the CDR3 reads TGTGCCACCAGCAGCAGACTCGACAGGGCCGGCAATCAGCCCCAGCATTTT.

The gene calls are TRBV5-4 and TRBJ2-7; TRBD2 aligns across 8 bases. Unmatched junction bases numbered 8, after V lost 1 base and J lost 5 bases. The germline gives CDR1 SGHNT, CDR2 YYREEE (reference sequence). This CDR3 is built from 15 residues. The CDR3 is CASSLLAGPGDEQYF. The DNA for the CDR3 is TGTGCCAGCAGCTTGTTAGCGGGGCCTGGGGACGAGCAGTACTTC.

CDR3 residues: CASSSGTGGRGYNSPLHF. DNA of the CDR3: TGTGCCAGCAGTTCCGGGACAGGGGGTAGGGGCTATAATTCACCCCTCCACTTT. The chain couples TRBV5-4 to TRBJ1-6; 11 bases fit TRBD1. Germline CDR1 is SGHNT and CDR2 is YYREEE (reference sequence). The length of the CDR3 is 18 residues. The J segment lost 3 bases and the V segment lost 5 bases, leaving 10 bases of the junction unmatched.

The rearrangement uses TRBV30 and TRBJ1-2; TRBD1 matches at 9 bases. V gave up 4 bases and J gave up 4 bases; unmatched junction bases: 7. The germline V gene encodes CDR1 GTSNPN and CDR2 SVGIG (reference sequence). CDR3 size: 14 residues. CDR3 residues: CAWTRTGGTYGYTF. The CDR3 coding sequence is TGTGCCTGGACCCGAACAGGGGGCACCTATGGCTACACCTTC.

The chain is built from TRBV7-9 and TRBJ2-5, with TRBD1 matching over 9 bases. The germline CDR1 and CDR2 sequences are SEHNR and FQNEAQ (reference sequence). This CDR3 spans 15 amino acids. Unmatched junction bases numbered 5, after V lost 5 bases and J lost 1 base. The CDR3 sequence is CASSGLTGGQETQYF. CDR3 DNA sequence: TGTGCCAGCAGCGGATTGACAGGGGGCCAAGAGACCCAGTACTTC.